This is a list of T cell receptor beta chains from one sample in a study of blood T cell repertoires in COVID-19. Sequenced by immunoSEQ multiplex PCR; TCRdb stores in-frame clones only, minus some. The sample gives 300,000 to 350,000 clones, 80% to 90% of which show up once; 2.5% to 3% is in the top ten. The source material was peripheral blood. These receptors all come from a man aged 25-45 years with active or convalescent COVID-19. Each CDR3 is given with its conserved first and last residue. D genes are given only for firm matches. Only some rows state a clone size, as once, few, many or a class for expanded clones.

d_call	clone_size	v_call	j_call	cdr3_aa	cdr3_nt
TRBD1	-	TRBV4-1	TRBJ2-7	CASSPDRAYEQYF	TGCGCCAGCAGCCCGGACAGGGCGTACGAGCAGTACTTC
-	-	TRBV30	TRBJ2-2	CAWRWRGDTGELFF	TGTGCCTGGAGATGGCGGGGAGACACCGGGGAGCTGTTTTTT
TRBD2	-	TRBV7-9	TRBJ2-2	CASSSVGLAGSGELFF	TGTGCCAGCAGCTCCGTGGGTCTAGCGGGGTCCGGGGAGCTGTTTTTT
-	few	TRBV14	TRBJ1-6	CASSQGQYNSPLHF	TGTGCCAGCAGCCAAGGGCAGTATAATTCACCCCTCCACTTT
TRBD2	-	TRBV4-2	TRBJ2-7	CASSQPIRGGGYEQYF	TGTGCCAGCAGCCAACCAATCCGCGGGGGGGGTTACGAGCAGTACTTC
TRBD1	many	TRBV19	TRBJ2-6	CASTDLGTAASGANVLTF	TGTGCCAGTACCGACCTCGGGACAGCGGCCTCTGGGGCCAACGTCCTGACTTTC
TRBD1	once	TRBV27	TRBJ1-2	CASSLRTGYGYTF	TGTGCCAGCAGTCTCCGGACAGGCTATGGCTACACCTTC
-	-	TRBV6-2/TRBV6-3	TRBJ1-1	CASSSYAFNTDTEAFF	TGTGCCAGCAGTTCATACGCGTTCAATACGGACACTGAAGCTTTCTTT
-	-	TRBV5-1	TRBJ1-2	CASSLGRFNYGYTF	TGCGCCAGCAGCTTGGGTCGGTTTAACTATGGCTACACCTTC
-	-	TRBV18	TRBJ2-2	CASSPRGVSGELFF	TGTGCCAGCTCACCACGGGGGGTTTCCGGGGAGCTGTTTTTT
-	-	TRBV18	TRBJ1-5	CASSPAGNQPQHF	TGTGCCAGCTCACCAGCGGGGAATCAGCCCCAGCATTTT
-	once	TRBV6-1	TRBJ1-5	CASSVRRDSSNQPQHF	TGTGCCAGCAGTGTTCGCCGGGACTCTAGCAATCAGCCCCAGCATTTT
-	-	TRBV30	TRBJ2-7	CAWNPSASFAEQYF	TGTGCCTGGAACCCTTCGGCTAGTTTCGCCGAGCAGTACTTC
TRBD1	-	TRBV28	TRBJ2-7	CASSSTGGNSYEQYF	TGTGCCAGCAGTTCCACAGGGGGCAATTCCTACGAGCAGTACTTC
TRBD1	-	TRBV5-1	TRBJ2-5	CASSLVSGGETQYF	TGCGCCAGCAGCTTGGTTTCAGGGGGAGAGACCCAGTACTTC
-	-	TRBV27	TRBJ1-1	CASTLGVGTEAFF	TGTGCCAGCACCCTAGGTGTGGGCACTGAAGCTTTCTTT
-	few	TRBV9	TRBJ2-1	CASSPAGQSSYNEQFF	TGTGCCAGCAGCCCGGCCGGACAGAGCTCCTACAATGAGCAGTTCTTC
-	-	TRBV21-1	TRBJ2-3	CASSKGPSGEGTDTQYF	TGTGCCAGCAGCAAAGGACCCAGCGGAGAGGGCACAGATACGCAGTATTTT
TRBD1	-	TRBV19	TRBJ1-2	CASPLHGQANYGYTF	TGTGCCAGTCCCCTCCATGGACAGGCTAACTATGGCTACACCTTC
TRBD2	few	TRBV5-1	TRBJ2-4	CASSPQPGLENIQYF	TGCGCCAGCAGCCCCCAACCGGGACTAGAAAACATTCAGTACTTC
-	-	TRBV4-1	TRBJ1-1	CASIASGQAEIDTEAFF	TGCGCCAGCATCGCATCGGGACAAGCCGAAATTGACACTGAAGCTTTCTTT
-	-	TRBV6-2/TRBV6-3	TRBJ2-3	CASSYNRVDTQYF	TGTGCCAGCAGTTATAACAGGGTCGATACGCAGTATTTT
TRBD1	-	TRBV2	TRBJ1-2	CASSERGRNYGYTF	TGTGCCAGCAGTGAGAGGGGGCGAAACTATGGCTACACCTTC
-	few	TRBV30	TRBJ1-5	CAWSAGRGVQPQHF	TGTGCCTGGAGTGCCGGGCGGGGAGTTCAGCCCCAGCATTTT
-	-	TRBV10-3	TRBJ1-5	CAISERPGQENQPQHF	TGTGCCATCAGTGAGCGGCCAGGGCAAGAGAATCAGCCCCAGCATTTT